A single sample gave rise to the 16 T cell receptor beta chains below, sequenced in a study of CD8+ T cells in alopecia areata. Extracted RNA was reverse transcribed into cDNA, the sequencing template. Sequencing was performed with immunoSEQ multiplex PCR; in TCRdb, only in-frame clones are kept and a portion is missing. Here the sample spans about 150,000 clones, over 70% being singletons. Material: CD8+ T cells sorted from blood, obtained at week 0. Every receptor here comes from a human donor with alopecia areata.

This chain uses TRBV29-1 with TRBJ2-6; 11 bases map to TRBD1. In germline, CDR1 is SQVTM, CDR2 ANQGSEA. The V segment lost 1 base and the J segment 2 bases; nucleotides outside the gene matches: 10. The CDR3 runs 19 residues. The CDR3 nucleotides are TGCAGCGTTGAAGGAATTTCCCGGGACAGGGGGACTGGGGCCAACGTCCTGACTTTC. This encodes CSVEGISRDRGTGANVLTF.

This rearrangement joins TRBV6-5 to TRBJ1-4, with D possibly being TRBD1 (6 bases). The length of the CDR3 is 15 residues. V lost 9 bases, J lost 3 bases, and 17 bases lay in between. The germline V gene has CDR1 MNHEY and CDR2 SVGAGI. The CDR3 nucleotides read TGTGCCAGTCCTACAGGGCTTCGGGCTAATGAAAAACTGTTTTTT. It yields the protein CASPTGLRANEKLFF.

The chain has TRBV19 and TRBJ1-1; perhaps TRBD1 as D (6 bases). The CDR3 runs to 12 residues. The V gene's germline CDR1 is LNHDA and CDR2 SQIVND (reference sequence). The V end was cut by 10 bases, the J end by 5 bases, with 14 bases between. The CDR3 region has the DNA TGTGCCACAAGGCAGGGGCAAACTGAAGCTTTCTTT. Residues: CATRQGQTEAFF.

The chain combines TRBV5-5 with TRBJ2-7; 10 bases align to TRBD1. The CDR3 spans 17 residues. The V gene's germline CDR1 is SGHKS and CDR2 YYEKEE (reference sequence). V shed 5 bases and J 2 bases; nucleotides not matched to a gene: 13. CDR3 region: CASSFGTGAALTYEQYF. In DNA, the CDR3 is TGTGCCAGCAGTTTTGGGACAGGGGCTGCTTTAACCTACGAGCAGTACTTC.

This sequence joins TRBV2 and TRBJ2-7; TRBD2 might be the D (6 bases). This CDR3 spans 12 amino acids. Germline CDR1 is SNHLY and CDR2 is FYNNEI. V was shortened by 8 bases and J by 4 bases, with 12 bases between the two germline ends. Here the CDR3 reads CASYGGTYEQYF. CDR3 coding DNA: TGTGCCAGCTATGGCGGGACTTACGAGCAGTACTTC.

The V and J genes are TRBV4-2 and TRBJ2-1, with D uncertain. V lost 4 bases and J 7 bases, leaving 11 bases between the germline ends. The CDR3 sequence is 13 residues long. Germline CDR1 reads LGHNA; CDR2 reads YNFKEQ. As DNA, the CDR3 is TGTGCCAGCAGCCTCCTCCCCCTAAATGAGCAGTTCTTC. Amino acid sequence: CASSLLPLNEQFF.

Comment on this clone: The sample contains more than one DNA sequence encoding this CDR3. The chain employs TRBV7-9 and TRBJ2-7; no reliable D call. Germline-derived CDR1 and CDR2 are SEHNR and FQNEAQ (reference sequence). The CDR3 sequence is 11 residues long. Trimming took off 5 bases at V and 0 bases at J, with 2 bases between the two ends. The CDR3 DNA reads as TGTGCCAGCAGCCCCTCCTACGAGCAGTACTTC. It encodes CASSPSYEQYF.

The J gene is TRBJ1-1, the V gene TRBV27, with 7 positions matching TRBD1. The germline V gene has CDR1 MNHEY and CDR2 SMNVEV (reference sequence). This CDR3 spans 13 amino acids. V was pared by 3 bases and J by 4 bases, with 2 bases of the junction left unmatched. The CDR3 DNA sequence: TGTGCCAGCAGTTTGGGACAGAGCACTGAAGCTTTCTTT. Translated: CASSLGQSTEAFF.

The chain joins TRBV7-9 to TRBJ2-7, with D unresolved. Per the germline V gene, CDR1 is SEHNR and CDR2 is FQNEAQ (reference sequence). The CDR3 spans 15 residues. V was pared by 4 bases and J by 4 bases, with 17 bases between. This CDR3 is CASSSGSGVRYEQYF. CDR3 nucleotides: TGTGCCAGCAGCTCAGGATCTGGAGTTAGATACGAGCAGTACTTC.

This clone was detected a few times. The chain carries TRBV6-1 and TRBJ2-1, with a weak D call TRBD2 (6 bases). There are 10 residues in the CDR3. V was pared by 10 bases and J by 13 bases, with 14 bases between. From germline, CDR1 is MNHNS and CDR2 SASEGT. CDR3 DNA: TGTGCCACCCGGGCGGGGTCCCAGTTCTTC. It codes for CATRAGSQFF.

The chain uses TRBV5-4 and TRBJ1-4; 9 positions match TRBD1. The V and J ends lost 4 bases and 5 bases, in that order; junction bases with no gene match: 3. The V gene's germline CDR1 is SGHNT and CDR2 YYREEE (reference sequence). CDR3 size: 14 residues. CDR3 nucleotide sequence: TGTGCCAGCAGCGTGGACAGGGGAAATGAAAAACTGTTTTTT. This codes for CASSVDRGNEKLFF.

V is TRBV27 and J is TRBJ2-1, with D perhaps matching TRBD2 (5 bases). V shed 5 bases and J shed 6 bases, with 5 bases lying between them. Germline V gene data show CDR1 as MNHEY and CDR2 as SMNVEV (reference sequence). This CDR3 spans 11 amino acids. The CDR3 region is CASSAGNEQFF. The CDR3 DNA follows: TGTGCCAGCAGTGCGGGCAATGAGCAGTTCTTC.

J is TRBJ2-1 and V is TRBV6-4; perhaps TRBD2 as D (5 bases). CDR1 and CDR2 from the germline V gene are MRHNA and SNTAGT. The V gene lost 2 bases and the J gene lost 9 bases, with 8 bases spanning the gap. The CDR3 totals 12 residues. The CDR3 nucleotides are TGTGCCAGCAGTGACGGGAGCGGTGAGCAGTTCTTC. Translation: CASSDGSGEQFF.

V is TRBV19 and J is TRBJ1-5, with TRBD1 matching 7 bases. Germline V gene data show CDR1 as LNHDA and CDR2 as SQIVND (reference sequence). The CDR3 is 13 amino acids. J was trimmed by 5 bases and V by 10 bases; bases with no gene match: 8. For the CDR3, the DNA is TGTGCCACCGACGACAGGGAGGATCAGCCCCAGCATTTT. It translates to CATDDREDQPQHF.

This CDR3 reads CASSLVSGRDTDTQYF. The CDR3 DNA sequence: TGTGCCAGCAGCTTAGTTTCCGGCCGAGACACAGATACGCAGTATTTT. The rearrangement joins TRBV7-9 to TRBJ2-3; no definite D call. The germline V and J ends were trimmed by 1 base and 2 bases, with 13 bases remaining between them. Germline V gene sequence: CDR1 SEHNR, CDR2 FQNEAQ (reference sequence). There are 16 residues in the CDR3.

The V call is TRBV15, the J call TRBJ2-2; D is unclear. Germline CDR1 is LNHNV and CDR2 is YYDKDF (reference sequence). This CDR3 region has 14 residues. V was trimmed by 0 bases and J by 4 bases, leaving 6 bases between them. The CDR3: CATSRDRATGELFF. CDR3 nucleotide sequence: TGTGCCACCAGCAGAGATCGTGCCACCGGGGAGCTGTTTTTT.